The subject of this entry is one TCR beta chain. This CDR3 region has 14 residues. Germline V lookup: CDR1 MGHRA, CDR2 YSYEKL. Trimming removed 1 base at V and 4 bases at J, with 8 bases between. Data came from immunoSEQ multiplex PCR; TCRdb stores just in-frame clones and leaves some out. The sample gives more than 2,000,000 clones, around 90% of which show up once; roughly 0.13% is in the top ten. This specimen comes from a study of shared clonotypes between healthy human individuals. This TCR derives from a man aged 18 to 29 in good health. The sample was naive CD4+ T cells sorted from blood. The subset was: CD45RA+ positively selected. This rearrangement joins TRBV4-1 to TRBJ2-1; D unresolved. The CDR3 reads CASSQVNRYNEQFF. The CDR3 region has the DNA TGCGCCAGCAGCCAAGTCAACAGATACAATGAGCAGTTCTTC.